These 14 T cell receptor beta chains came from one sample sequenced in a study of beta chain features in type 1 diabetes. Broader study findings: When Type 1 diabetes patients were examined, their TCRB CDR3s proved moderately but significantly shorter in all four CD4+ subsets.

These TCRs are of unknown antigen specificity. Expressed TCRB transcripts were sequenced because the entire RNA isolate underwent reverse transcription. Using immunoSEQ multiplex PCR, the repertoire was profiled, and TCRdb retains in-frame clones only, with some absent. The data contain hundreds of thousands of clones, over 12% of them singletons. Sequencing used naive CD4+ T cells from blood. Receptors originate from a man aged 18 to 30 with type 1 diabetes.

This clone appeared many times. CDR3 sequence (DNA): TGTGCCAGTCTGGGACTTCAATCCAATGAGCAGTTCTTC. Protein sequence: CASLGLQSNEQFF. V usage is TRBV5-4 and J usage is TRBJ2-1; D is perhaps TRBD2 (6 bases). This CDR3 comprises 13 residues. CDR1 and CDR2 from the germline V gene are SGHNT and YYREEE (reference sequence). V was trimmed by 8 bases and J by 6 bases, leaving 15 bases between them.

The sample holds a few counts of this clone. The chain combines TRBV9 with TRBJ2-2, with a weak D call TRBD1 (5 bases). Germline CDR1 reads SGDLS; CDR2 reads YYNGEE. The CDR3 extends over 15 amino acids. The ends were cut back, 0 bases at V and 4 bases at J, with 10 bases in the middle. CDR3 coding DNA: TGTGCCAGCAGCGTAGAAGGGGCTGTCACCGGGGAGCTGTTTTTT. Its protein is CASSVEGAVTGELFF.

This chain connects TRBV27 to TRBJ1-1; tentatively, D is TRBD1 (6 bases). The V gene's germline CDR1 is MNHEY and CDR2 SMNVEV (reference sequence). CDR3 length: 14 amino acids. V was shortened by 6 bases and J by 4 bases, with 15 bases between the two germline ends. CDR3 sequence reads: CASSRQVLFTEAFF. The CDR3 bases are TGTGCCAGCAGCCGACAGGTATTATTCACTGAAGCTTTCTTT.

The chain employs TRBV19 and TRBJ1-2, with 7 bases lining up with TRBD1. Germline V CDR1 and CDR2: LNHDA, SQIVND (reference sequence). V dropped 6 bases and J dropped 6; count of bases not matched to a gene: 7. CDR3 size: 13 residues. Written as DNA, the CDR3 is TGTGCCAGTAGCCTTACCGGGACAGATGGCTACACCTTC. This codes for CASSLTGTDGYTF.

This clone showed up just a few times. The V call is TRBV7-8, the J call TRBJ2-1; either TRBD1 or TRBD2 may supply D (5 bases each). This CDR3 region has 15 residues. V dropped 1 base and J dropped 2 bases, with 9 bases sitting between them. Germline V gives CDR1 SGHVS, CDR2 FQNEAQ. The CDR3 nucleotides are TGTGCCAGCAGCTTAGTTCTGGGACCCTACAATGAGCAGTTCTTC. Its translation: CASSLVLGPYNEQFF.

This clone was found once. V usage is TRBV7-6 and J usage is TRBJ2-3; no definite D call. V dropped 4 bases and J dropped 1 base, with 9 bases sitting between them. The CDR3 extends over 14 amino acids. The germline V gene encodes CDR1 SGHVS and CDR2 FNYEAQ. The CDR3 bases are TGTGCCAGCAGCTCCGACCCAGGCACAGATACGCAGTATTTT. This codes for CASSSDPGTDTQYF.

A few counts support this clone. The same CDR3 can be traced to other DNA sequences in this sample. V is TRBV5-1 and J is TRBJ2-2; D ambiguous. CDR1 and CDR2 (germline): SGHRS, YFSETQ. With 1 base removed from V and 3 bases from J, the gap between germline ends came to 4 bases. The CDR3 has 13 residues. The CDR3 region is CASSLSDTGELFF. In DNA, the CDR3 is TGCGCCAGCAGCTTGTCCGACACCGGGGAGCTGTTTTTT.

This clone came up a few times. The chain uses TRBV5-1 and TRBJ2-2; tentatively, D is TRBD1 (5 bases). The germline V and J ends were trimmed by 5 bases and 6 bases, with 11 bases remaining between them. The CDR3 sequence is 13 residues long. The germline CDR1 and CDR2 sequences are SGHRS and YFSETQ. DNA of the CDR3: TGCGCCAGCAGGTTTGAAGGGGCCGGGGAGCTGTTTTTT. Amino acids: CASRFEGAGELFF.

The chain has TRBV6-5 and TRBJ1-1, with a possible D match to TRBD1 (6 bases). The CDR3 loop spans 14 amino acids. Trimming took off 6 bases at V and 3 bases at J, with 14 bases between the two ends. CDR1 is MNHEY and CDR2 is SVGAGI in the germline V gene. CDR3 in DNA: TGTGCCAGCAGAACAGGGACGGATTACACTGAAGCTTTCTTT. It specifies CASRTGTDYTEAFF.

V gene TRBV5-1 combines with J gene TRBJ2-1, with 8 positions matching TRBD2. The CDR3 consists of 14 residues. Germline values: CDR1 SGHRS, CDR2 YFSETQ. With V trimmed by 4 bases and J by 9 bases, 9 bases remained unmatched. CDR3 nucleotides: TGCGCCAGCAGCCCCCTCGCGGGAGGAGGTGAGCAGTTCTTC. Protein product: CASSPLAGGGEQFF.

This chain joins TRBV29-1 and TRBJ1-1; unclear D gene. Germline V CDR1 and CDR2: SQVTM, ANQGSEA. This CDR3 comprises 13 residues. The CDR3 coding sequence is TGCAGTTCCACCGGTGAGGGATACACTGAAGCTTTCTTT. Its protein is CSSTGEGYTEAFF.

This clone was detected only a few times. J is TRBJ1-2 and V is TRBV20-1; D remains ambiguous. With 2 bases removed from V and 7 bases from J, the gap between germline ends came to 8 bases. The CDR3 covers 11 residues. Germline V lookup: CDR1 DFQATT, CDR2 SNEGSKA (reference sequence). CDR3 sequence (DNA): TGCAGTGCTAGATTGGGTCGTGGCTACACCTTC. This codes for CSARLGRGYTF.

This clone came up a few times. DNA for the CDR3: TGCAGCGGGGACAGGGCGGGGGCCGGGGAGCTGTTTTTT. As protein: CSGDRAGAGELFF. V usage is TRBV29-1 and J usage is TRBJ2-2; TRBD1 aligns across 9 bases. J was trimmed by 6 bases and V by 7 bases; bases with no gene match: 6. Germline lookup yields CDR1 SQVTM and CDR2 ANQGSEA. The length of the CDR3 is 13 residues.

The CDR3 loop reads CASSLSGSGELFF. CDR3 coding DNA: TGTGCCAGCTCACTATCGGGGTCCGGGGAGCTGTTTTTT. The chain recombines TRBV18 with TRBJ2-2; TRBD2 is a possible D gene (5 bases). The ends were cut back, 4 bases at V and 6 bases at J, with 9 bases in the middle. Germline values: CDR1 KGHSH, CDR2 LQKENI. This CDR3 comprises 13 residues.